The sequence of this T cell receptor (beta chain) was determined in a study of PD-L1 blockade in urothelial cancer. As for the study in general: Once treatment had started, blood was analyzed at 3 weeks (second dose) and again at 6 weeks. The median number of T cells present in blood samples was around 150,000.

Profiling relied on immunoSEQ multiplex PCR, and the TCRdb table lists in-frame clones only, not all of them. The sample includes tens of thousands of clones, about 89% seen only once; the top ten take 11%. Time point given: pretreatment peripheral blood. Diagnoses among patients were locally advanced or metastatic urothelial carcinoma. Note on this clone: This same CDR3 is encoded by further DNA sequences in the sample.

This material consisted of PBMCs, taken around atezolizumab (anti-PD-L1) treatment. The receptor comes from a woman aged 55 to 70 with urothelial cancer.

As DNA, the CDR3 is TGCAGTGCTAGGAGTTACAATGAGCAGTTCTTC. Protein sequence: CSARSYNEQFF. The rearrangement uses TRBV20-1 and TRBJ2-1; D not resolved. V was trimmed by 3 bases and J by 4 bases, leaving 4 bases between them. The germline gives CDR1 DFQATT, CDR2 SNEGSKA (reference sequence). The CDR3 is made up of 11 amino acids.